What follows is one T cell receptor (beta chain) and its context. What it binds is not known. The data were taken from a study of response to subunit inactivated influenza vaccine. Via MiXCR, TCRdb re-called the RT-PCR reads, giving one row per CDR3 protein. The sample contains about 650,000 distinct CDR3 sequences, 14% of which appear only once. The germline V gene encodes CDR1 MNHNS and CDR2 SASEGT. Trimming took 4 bases from V and 0 from J; bases not matched to a gene: 0. The CDR3 sequence is 14 residues long. Study-wide results and caveats: It was suggested by the authors that few new T cells are recruited by each seasonal influenza vaccination.

This specimen consisted of PBMCs from blood, obtained less than 15 days before vaccination. The V and J genes are TRBV6-1 and TRBJ1-2; 9 nucleotides match TRBD1. The receptor was derived from a man between 50 and 59 years old who received an inactivated influenza vaccine. The CDR3 reads CASSGQGANYGYTF. The CDR3 coding sequence is TGTGCCAGCAGTGGACAGGGGGCTAACTATGGCTACACCTTC.